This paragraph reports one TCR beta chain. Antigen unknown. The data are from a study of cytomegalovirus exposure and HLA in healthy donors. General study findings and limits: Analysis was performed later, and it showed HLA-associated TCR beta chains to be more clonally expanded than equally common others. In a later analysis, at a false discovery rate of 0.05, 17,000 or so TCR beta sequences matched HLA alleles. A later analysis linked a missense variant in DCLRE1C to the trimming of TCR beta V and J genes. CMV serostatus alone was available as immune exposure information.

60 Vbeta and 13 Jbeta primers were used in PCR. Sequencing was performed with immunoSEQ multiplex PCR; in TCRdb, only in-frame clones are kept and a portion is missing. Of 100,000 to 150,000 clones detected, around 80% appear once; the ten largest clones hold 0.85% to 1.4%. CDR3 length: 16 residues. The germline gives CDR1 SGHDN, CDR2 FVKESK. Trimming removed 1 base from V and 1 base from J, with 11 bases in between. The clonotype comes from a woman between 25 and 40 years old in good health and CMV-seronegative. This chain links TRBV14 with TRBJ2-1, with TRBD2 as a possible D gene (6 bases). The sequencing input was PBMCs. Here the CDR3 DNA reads TGTGCCAGCAGCCAAGCCTGGCGGGGTTCCTACAATGAGCAGTTCTTC. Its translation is CASSQAWRGSYNEQFF.